The 28 T cell receptor beta chains in this list originate from one sample, sequenced in a study of cytomegalovirus exposure and HLA in healthy donors. PCR was performed using 60 Vbeta and 13 Jbeta primers. Sequencing used immunoSEQ multiplex PCR; TCRdb keeps in-frame clones, though not all of them. This sample yields 210,000 or so clones, of which around 83% are seen a single time; 1.3% to 1.5% belongs to the top ten. The sequencing sample was made of PBMCs. The receptor set was obtained from a girl under 18 in good health and CMV-seronegative.

The chain combines TRBV12-2 with TRBJ1-4. TRBV12-2 is a known pseudogene. CDR3 length: 15 residues. The DNA of the CDR3 is TGTGCAAGTCGACTTACGGTGGCCCGGGGGGAAAAACTGTTTTTT. Amino acid sequence: CASRLTVARGEKLFF.

DNA for the CDR3: TGTGCCAGTAGTATCGCTAGTCGTAGCACAGATACGCAGTATTTT. Translation: CASSIASRSTDTQYF. The chain is built from TRBV19 and TRBJ2-3; no firm D call. This CDR3 region has 15 residues. Germline assignment: CDR1 LNHDA and CDR2 SQIVND (reference sequence). V lost 3 bases, J lost 0 bases, and 10 bases lay in between.

CDR3 region: CASSWRDRESGYTF. CDR3 bases: TGTGCCAGCAGCTGGCGGGACAGGGAATCTGGCTACACCTTC. The chain couples TRBV28 to TRBJ1-2; 9 bases match TRBD1. Unmatched junction bases numbered 9, after V lost 6 bases and J lost 7 bases. The CDR3 totals 14 residues. CDR1 MDHEN and CDR2 SYDVKM come from the germline V gene.

The chain recombines TRBV2 with TRBJ2-7; TRBD1 agrees at 7 bases. The V gene's germline CDR1 is SNHLY and CDR2 FYNNEI. There are 14 residues in the CDR3. V gave up 2 bases and J gave up 5 bases; unmatched junction bases: 6. DNA for the CDR3: TGTGCCAGCAGTGAACACAGGGGTTCCCACGAGCAGTACTTC. As protein: CASSEHRGSHEQYF.

The chain is built from TRBV30 and TRBJ2-4, with 9 bases identical to TRBD1. This CDR3 has 15 amino acids. J gave up 2 bases and V 1 base, and 3 bases lay outside the gene matches. In germline, CDR1 is GTSNPN, CDR2 SVGIG (reference sequence). CDR3 sequence (DNA): TGTGCCTGGAGTGGGGGACAGGGCTCCAAAAACATTCAGTACTTC. This encodes CAWSGGQGSKNIQYF.

As for this clone: The sample contains more than one DNA sequence encoding this CDR3. This rearrangement joins TRBV7-9 to TRBJ1-3; 9 positions agree with TRBD1. The CDR3 loop spans 15 amino acids. From germline, CDR1 is SEHNR and CDR2 FQNEAQ (reference sequence). V was clipped by 5 bases and J by 3 bases; unmatched bases: 5. CDR3 amino acids: CASSPQGANGNTIYF. CDR3 DNA sequence: TGTGCCAGCAGCCCACAGGGGGCAAATGGAAACACCATATATTTT.

The rearrangement uses TRBV6-5 and TRBJ1-1, with D unclear. With 0 bases removed from V and 11 bases from J, the gap between germline ends came to 7 bases. The CDR3 has 11 residues. Germline V CDR1 and CDR2: MNHEY, SVGAGI. CDR3 coding DNA: TGTGCCAGCAGTTACTCGCAAGAGGCTTTCTTT. Protein: CASSYSQEAFF.

The genes are TRBV2 and TRBJ2-2; unclear D gene. Germline lookup yields CDR1 SNHLY and CDR2 FYNNEI. This CDR3 has 14 amino acids. Trimming took 1 base from V and 1 from J, leaving 4 bases between them. The CDR3 sequence is CASSEVRNTGELFF. In DNA, the CDR3 is TGTGCCAGCAGTGAAGTGAGGAACACCGGGGAGCTGTTTTTT.

The rearrangement joins TRBV7-8 to TRBJ1-2; 9 nucleotides align to TRBD1. V dropped 5 bases and J dropped 7; count of bases not matched to a gene: 8. This CDR3 contains 14 residues. Germline V gene lookup returns CDR1 SGHVS and CDR2 FQNEAQ. CDR3 residues: CASSHRDRAGGYTF. The CDR3 coding sequence is TGTGCCAGCAGCCACCGGGACAGGGCAGGTGGCTACACCTTC.

V and J are TRBV12-5 and TRBJ1-1; TRBD1 matches at 7 bases. Germline CDR1 LGHNT, CDR2 FRNRAP. The ends lost 2 bases at V and 6 bases at J; junction bases unmatched: 3. This CDR3 spans 13 amino acids. DNA of the CDR3: TGTGCTAGTGGTTTGCCCGGGACAGCTGAAGCTTTCTTT. Translated: CASGLPGTAEAFF.

In its sample, this clone was seen a few times. The chain has TRBV2 and TRBJ1-2; D may be TRBD1 (6 bases). Germline loops: CDR1 SNHLY, CDR2 FYNNEI. This CDR3 contains 15 residues. Deletions cut 5 bases from V and 0 bases from J, with 13 bases between. The CDR3 here is CASSSATGANYGYTF. Written as DNA, the CDR3 is TGTGCCAGCAGTTCCGCGACAGGAGCTAACTATGGCTACACCTTC.

V is TRBV9 and J is TRBJ1-3; no definite D call. The length of the CDR3 is 14 residues. The germline CDR1 and CDR2 sequences are SGDLS and YYNGEE. Trimming left V 7 bases short and J 0 bases short, with 11 bases between. The CDR3 DNA follows: TGTGCCAGCGCAAGGGAGAGCTCTGGAAACACCATATATTTT. Its protein product is CASARESSGNTIYF.

The J gene is TRBJ2-3, the V gene TRBV5-6, with TRBD2 as a possible D gene (6 bases). Per germline, CDR1 SGHDT and CDR2 YYEEEE. Trimming left V 6 bases short and J 6 bases short, with 20 bases between. This CDR3 contains 15 residues. The CDR3 is CASNSPGLQRDTQYF. For the CDR3, the DNA is TGTGCCAGCAACTCGCCGGGACTCCAAAGGGATACGCAGTATTTT.

This clone was seen only a few times. The chain is built from TRBV28 and TRBJ2-7, with 11 bases that match TRBD1. This CDR3 spans 16 amino acids. The V segment lost 4 bases and the J segment 7 bases; nucleotides outside the gene matches: 12. CDR1 MDHEN and CDR2 SYDVKM come from the germline V gene. The CDR3 nucleotides are TGTGCCAGCAGTTACAGACCAGGACAGGGGGCGGGGGAGCAGTACTTC. Its translation: CASSYRPGQGAGEQYF.

J is TRBJ1-4 and V is TRBV9, with TRBD1 as a possible D gene (5 bases). CDR3 length: 15 residues. Germline-derived CDR1 and CDR2 are SGDLS and YYNGEE. The V end was cut by 0 bases, the J end by 4 bases, with 10 bases between. This CDR3 is CASSVDQGINEKLFF. The CDR3 region has the DNA TGTGCCAGCAGCGTAGACCAGGGTATTAATGAAAAACTGTTTTTT.

The chain is built from TRBV28 and TRBJ1-2; D is unclear. Looked up from germline, CDR1 is MDHEN and CDR2 is SYDVKM. The CDR3 sequence is 16 residues long. V was shortened by 6 bases and J by 1 base, with 18 bases between the two germline ends. The CDR3 coding sequence is TGTGCCAGCAGCCTCGGGAGGGTCTCTCTTAACTATGGCTACACCTTC. As protein: CASSLGRVSLNYGYTF.

The chain combines TRBV19 with TRBJ1-5; D ambiguous. The CDR3 runs 14 residues. Germline V gives CDR1 LNHDA, CDR2 SQIVND (reference sequence). V was clipped by 3 bases and J by 5 bases, with 11 bases between them. CDR3 coding DNA: TGTGCCAGTAGTATTAGAGGGAGGTATCAGCCCCAGCATTTT. Encoded protein: CASSIRGRYQPQHF.

Details on this clone: Other DNA sequences in the sample encode the same CDR3. This rearrangement joins TRBV18 to TRBJ2-7; 7 bases line up with TRBD1. Germline CDR1 KGHSH, CDR2 LQKENI. Trimming at V came to 3 bases and at J to 0 bases, leaving 5 bases not matched to a gene. This CDR3 is 15 amino acids long. CDR3 DNA: TGTGCCAGCTCACCGAGGACAGGCAGCTCCTACGAGCAGTACTTC. Translation gives CASSPRTGSSYEQYF. Filled out from reference TRBV18 and TRBJ2-7, the complete variable domain reads NAGVMQNPRHLVRRRGQEARLRCSPMKGHSHVYWYRQLPEEGLKFMVYLQKENIIDESGMPKERFSAEFPKEGPSILRIQQVVRGDSAAYFCASSPRTGSSYEQYFGPGTRLTVT.

The gene calls are TRBV28 and TRBJ1-5; TRBD1 matches 8 bases. CDR3 length: 14 residues. Germline V CDR1 and CDR2: MDHEN, SYDVKM. V lost 8 bases to trimming and J lost 5 bases; unmatched junction nucleotides: 8. CDR3 nucleotides: TGTGCCAGCCTGAACAGGGGGTCCTATCAGCCCCAGCATTTT. Its protein product is CASLNRGSYQPQHF.

For the CDR3, the DNA is TGTGCCAGCTCGCTACAGGGGACGGGACTTGATGAGCAGTTCTTC. Amino acids: CASSLQGTGLDEQFF. The V gene is TRBV18, the J gene TRBJ2-1; D perhaps matches TRBD1 (7 bases). Germline V gene data show CDR1 as KGHSH and CDR2 as LQKENI. V lost 6 bases, J lost 8 bases, and 20 bases lay in between. The CDR3 is made up of 15 amino acids. Full variable domain (missing parts from reference TRBV18 and TRBJ2-1): NAGVMQNPRHLVRRRGQEARLRCSPMKGHSHVYWYRQLPEEGLKFMVYLQKENIIDESGMPKERFSAEFPKEGPSILRIQQVVRGDSAAYFCASSLQGTGLDEQFFGPGTRLTVL.

CDR3 nucleotides: TGTGCCAGCAGCCAAACGGACACCAACACTGAAGCTTTCTTT. Its protein product is CASSQTDTNTEAFF. V usage is TRBV4-2 and J usage is TRBJ1-1; D perhaps matches TRBD1 (5 bases). CDR3 size: 14 residues. Germline assignment: CDR1 LGHNA and CDR2 YNFKEQ. V lost 2 bases and J lost 2, with 9 bases in between.

The genes are TRBV30 and TRBJ2-1, with 10 nucleotides matching TRBD1. From germline, CDR1 is GTSNPN and CDR2 SVGIG (reference sequence). Trimming removed 1 base from V and 0 bases from J; junction bases left unmatched: 9. This CDR3 is 18 amino acids long. For the CDR3, the DNA is TGTGCCTGGAGTGGAGGGACAGGGGAGCTAAGCTCCTACAATGAGCAGTTCTTC. This codes for CAWSGGTGELSSYNEQFF.

The rearrangement uses TRBV7-9 and TRBJ1-2; 10 bases map to TRBD1. CDR1 SEHNR and CDR2 FQNEAQ come from the germline V gene (reference sequence). The CDR3 is 14 residues long. The junction had 8 bases not matched to a gene; V was cut back by 5 bases and J by 8 bases. CDR3 in DNA: TGTGCCAGCAGCGTAGAGACAGGGGGCGCGGGCTACACCTTC. Encoded protein: CASSVETGGAGYTF.

The chain has TRBV7-3 and TRBJ1-1, with a weak D call TRBD1 (6 bases). Trimming took off 5 bases at V and 5 bases at J, with 18 bases between the two ends. Per germline, CDR1 SGHTA and CDR2 FQGTGA. This CDR3 region has 15 residues. CDR3 residues: CASSLTLGGPTEAFF. The CDR3 region has the DNA TGTGCCAGCAGCCTTACTTTGGGGGGGCCGACTGAAGCTTTCTTT.

The chain couples TRBV7-6 to TRBJ1-2; 7 bases are a match to TRBD1. The ends lost 5 bases at V and 8 bases at J; junction bases unmatched: 8. The CDR3 is 13 residues long. CDR1 and CDR2 (germline): SGHVS, FNYEAQ. CDR3: CASSPTGVEGYTF. CDR3 DNA: TGTGCCAGCAGCCCTACAGGGGTCGAGGGCTACACCTTC. Full variable domain (missing parts from reference TRBV7-6 and TRBJ1-2): GAGVSQSPRYKVTKRGQDVALRCDPISGHVSLYWYRQALGQGPEFLTYFNYEAQQDKSGLPNDRFSAERPEGSISTLTIQRTEQRDSAMYRCASSPTGVEGYTFGSGTRLTVV.

This rearrangement joins TRBV5-1 to TRBJ1-5; TRBD1 agrees at 7 bases. Trimming at V came to 4 bases and at J to 1 base, leaving 5 bases not matched to a gene. Germline V lookup: CDR1 SGHRS, CDR2 YFSETQ. This CDR3 is 15 amino acids long. In DNA form, the CDR3 reads TGCGCCAGCAGCCCACTGACAGGGAGCAATCAGCCCCAGCATTTT. This gives the protein CASSPLTGSNQPQHF.

This chain connects TRBV7-6 to TRBJ1-1; tentatively, D is TRBD1 (6 bases). CDR3 length equals 14 residues. Per the germline V gene, CDR1 is SGHVS and CDR2 is FNYEAQ. Between the trimmed V and J ends, which lost 6 bases and 9 bases, there was a span of 20 bases. CDR3 nucleotides: TGTGCCAGCAGACGAGTGGGGGGCGGGGGGCAAGCTTTCTTT. Its protein is CASRRVGGGGQAFF.

The chain links TRBV28 to TRBJ2-5, with D unclear. The CDR3 consists of 14 residues. V lost 4 bases to trimming and J lost 5 bases, with 14 bases between them. CDR1 and CDR2 (germline): MDHEN, SYDVKM. CDR3 DNA sequence: TGTGCCAGCAGTTGGCGGAGTATATCGGAGACCCAGTACTTC. It translates to CASSWRSISETQYF.